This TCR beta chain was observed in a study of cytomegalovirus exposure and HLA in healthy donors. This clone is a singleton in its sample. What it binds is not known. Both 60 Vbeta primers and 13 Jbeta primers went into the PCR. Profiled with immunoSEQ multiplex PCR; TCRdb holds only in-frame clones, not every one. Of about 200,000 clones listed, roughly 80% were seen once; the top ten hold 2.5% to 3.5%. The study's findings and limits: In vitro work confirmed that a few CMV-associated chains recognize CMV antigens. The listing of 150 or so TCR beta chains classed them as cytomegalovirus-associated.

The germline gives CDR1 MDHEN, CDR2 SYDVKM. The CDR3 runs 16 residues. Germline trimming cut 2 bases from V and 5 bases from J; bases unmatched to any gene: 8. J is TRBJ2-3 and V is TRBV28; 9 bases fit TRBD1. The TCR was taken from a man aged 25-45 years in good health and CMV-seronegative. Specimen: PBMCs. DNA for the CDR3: TGTGCCAGCAGTTTAGGGGACAGGGATATAGTAGATACGCAGTATTTT. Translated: CASSLGDRDIVDTQYF.